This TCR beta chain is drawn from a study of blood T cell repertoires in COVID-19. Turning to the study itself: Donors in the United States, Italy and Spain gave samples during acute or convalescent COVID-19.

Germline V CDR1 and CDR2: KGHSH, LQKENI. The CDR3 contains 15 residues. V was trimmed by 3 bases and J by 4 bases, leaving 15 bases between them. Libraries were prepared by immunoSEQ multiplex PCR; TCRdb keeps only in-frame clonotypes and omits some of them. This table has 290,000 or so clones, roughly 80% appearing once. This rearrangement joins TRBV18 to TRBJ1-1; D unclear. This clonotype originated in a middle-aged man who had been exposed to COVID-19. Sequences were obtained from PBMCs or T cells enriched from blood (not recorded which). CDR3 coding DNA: TGTGCCAGCTCACCGCCAGGATTCTCGCTCACTGAAGCTTTCTTT. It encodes CASSPPGFSLTEAFF.